The clone carrying this TCR beta chain was counted a single time. What it binds is not known. Measured with immunoSEQ multiplex PCR; TCRdb has only the in-frame clones, and not every one. This table has about 33,000 clones, nearly 90% appearing once. This sample was taken from a study of STAT5B mutations in CD4+ large granular lymphocyte leukemia. CDR1 and CDR2 (germline): SGHAT, FQNNGV. V was clipped by 6 bases and J by 5 bases, with 6 bases between them. This CDR3 has 11 residues. Overall study results and limits: Approximately 25% of private leukemic clonotypes occurred rarely in other patients' non-leukemic repertoires.

The clonotype comes from a human donor in good health. The sample comprised CD4+ T cells from blood buffy coats. The rearrangement uses TRBV11-2 and TRBJ2-3; no clear D gene. CDR3 in amino acids: CASRSGDTQYF. In DNA form, the CDR3 reads TGTGCCAGCAGGTCTGGAGATACGCAGTATTTT.